One and the same sample provided the 28 T cell receptor beta chains below, sequenced in a study of brain T cells in children with intractable seizures. The repertoire was sequenced with immunoSEQ multiplex PCR; TCRdb's copy has only in-frame clones and lacks some. Of about 340,000 clones detected, 93% appear once; the ten largest clones hold 5.7%. Sample time point: blood from clinic visit 5 months post-surgery; TSC patient then seizure free. Sample: peripheral blood, taken roughly 5 months after surgery. These receptor sequences come from a boy less than two years old with tuberous sclerosis and intractable seizures.

J is TRBJ2-7 and V is TRBV3-1 (or the pseudogene TRBV3-2), with D perhaps given as TRBD1 or TRBD2 (5 bases each). This CDR3 region has 14 residues. The germline CDR1 and CDR2 sequences are LGHDT and YNNKEL (reference sequence). V was clipped by 1 base and J by 2 bases, with 9 bases between them. CDR3 residues: CASSQGTLAYEQYF. CDR3 coding DNA: TGTGCCAGCAGCCAAGGGACACTAGCCTACGAGCAGTACTTC.

The chain combines TRBV5-4 with TRBJ2-3; no clear D gene. The germline V and J ends were trimmed by 4 bases and 2 bases, with 5 bases remaining between them. Germline V gene lookup returns CDR1 SGHNT and CDR2 YYREEE (reference sequence). The CDR3 covers 12 residues. The CDR3 DNA follows: TGTGCCAGCAGCCCGCACACAGATACGCAGTATTTT. It yields the protein CASSPHTDTQYF.

This clone appeared a single time. The chain uses TRBV9 and TRBJ1-5, with D hard to call. Germline V gene lookup returns CDR1 SGDLS and CDR2 YYNGEE. This CDR3 contains 14 residues. V was shortened by 0 bases and J by 0 bases, with 4 bases between the two germline ends. CDR3 sequence reads: CASSVEPSNQPQHF. As DNA, the CDR3 is TGTGCCAGCAGCGTAGAGCCTAGCAATCAGCCCCAGCATTTT.

CDR3 in DNA: TGTGCCAGCAGTTACGTGGAGACCTACGAGCAGTACTTC. This translates into CASSYVETYEQYF. V usage is TRBV6-6 and J usage is TRBJ2-7; D gene unclear. Trimming pared 2 bases from V and 2 bases from J, leaving 7 bases between. Germline V gene data show CDR1 as MNHNY and CDR2 as SVGAGI (reference sequence). This CDR3 comprises 13 residues.

The rearrangement uses TRBV25-1 and TRBJ1-2; no reliable D call. The V end lost 1 base, the J end lost 1 base, and 4 bases lay between the germline ends. Germline V gene lookup returns CDR1 MGHDK and CDR2 SYGVNS. The CDR3 runs to 13 residues. DNA for the CDR3: TGTGCCAGCAGTGAATCCAATAACTATGGCTACACCTTC. It codes for CASSESNNYGYTF.

The chain joins TRBV4-1 to TRBJ2-7, with unresolved D. Trimming pared 0 bases from V and 0 bases from J, leaving 9 bases between. This CDR3 has 15 amino acids. Germline values: CDR1 MGHRA, CDR2 YSYEKL. The CDR3 region is CASSQEARSSYEQYF. CDR3 bases: TGCGCCAGCAGCCAAGAGGCGAGGAGCTCCTACGAGCAGTACTTC.

V and J are TRBV27 and TRBJ2-7; D remains unclear. The CDR3 consists of 15 residues. V was pared by 3 bases and J by 2 bases, with 14 bases between. Germline lookup yields CDR1 MNHEY and CDR2 SMNVEV (reference sequence). CDR3 loop: CASSFWPRSPYEQYF. CDR3 sequence (DNA): TGTGCCAGCAGTTTTTGGCCCCGGTCGCCCTACGAGCAGTACTTC.

Points on this clone: Different DNA sequences within this sample yield the same CDR3. The rearrangement links TRBV27 to TRBJ1-1, with unresolved D. Trimming removed 0 bases from V and 0 bases from J, with 2 bases in between. Germline CDR1 and CDR2: MNHEY and SMNVEV (reference sequence). The CDR3 totals 13 residues. Written as DNA, the CDR3 is TGTGCCAGCAGTTTATCTTTGAACACTGAAGCTTTCTTT. As protein: CASSLSLNTEAFF.

J is TRBJ1-3 and V is TRBV13; D uncertain. Germline V CDR1 and CDR2: PRHDT, FYEKMQ (reference sequence). The CDR3 covers 15 residues. The V end lost 3 bases, the J end lost 2 bases, and 11 bases lay between the germline ends. The CDR3 spells CASSLNGEAGNTIYF. DNA of the CDR3: TGTGCCAGCAGCTTGAACGGGGAGGCTGGAAACACCATATATTTT.

V and J are TRBV28 and TRBJ1-2; D gene unclear. Trimming cost V 2 bases and J 8 bases, with 9 bases left between them. CDR1 and CDR2 from the germline V gene are MDHEN and SYDVKM. The CDR3 spans 12 residues. The CDR3: CASSLVQPGYTF. As DNA, the CDR3 is TGTGCCAGCAGTTTAGTCCAACCGGGCTACACCTTC.

The chain has TRBV6-5 and TRBJ2-7, with unresolved D. This CDR3 spans 14 amino acids. Trimming stripped 7 bases from V and 0 bases from J, with 13 bases between. Per the germline V gene, CDR1 is MNHEY and CDR2 is SVGAGI. The CDR3 spells CASTLPSNSYEQYF. The CDR3 nucleotides are TGTGCCAGCACCCTCCCCAGCAACTCCTACGAGCAGTACTTC.

The chain carries TRBV27 and TRBJ1-1, with 7 bases identical to TRBD1. The CDR3 length is 15 residues. Germline V gene lookup returns CDR1 MNHEY and CDR2 SMNVEV (reference sequence). The ends lost 4 bases at V and 11 bases at J; junction bases unmatched: 16. The CDR3 region has the DNA TGTGCCAGCAGTTCCCCCGTGGGGGACAGAGGGGCGGCTTTCTTT. Translating gives CASSSPVGDRGAAFF.

The V call is TRBV19, the J call TRBJ2-7; D not resolved. The CDR3 sequence is 14 residues long. V was shortened by 6 bases and J by 3 bases, with 15 bases between the two germline ends. Germline V lookup: CDR1 LNHDA, CDR2 SQIVND (reference sequence). The CDR3 region has the DNA TGTGCCAGTAGCCCGCAGGCTGACCTCTACGAGCAGTACTTC. It yields the protein CASSPQADLYEQYF.

The chain employs TRBV10-3 and TRBJ2-1; weak D call: TRBD2 (5 bases). The CDR3 runs to 14 residues. The germline V gene has CDR1 ENHRY and CDR2 SYGVKD. V lost 9 bases to trimming and J lost 7 bases, with 19 bases between them. CDR3 coding DNA: TGTGCCATTGCCCCCCAGCTAGCACAGAATGAGCAGTTCTTC. It encodes CAIAPQLAQNEQFF.

This clone was detected only once. V gene TRBV6-4 combines with J gene TRBJ2-3, with D possibly being TRBD1 or TRBD2 (5 bases each). The CDR3 sequence is 14 residues long. V was shortened by 7 bases and J by 3 bases, with 14 bases between the two germline ends. Germline V lookup: CDR1 MRHNA, CDR2 SNTAGT. In DNA form, the CDR3 reads TGTGCCAGCAAGTTCCTAGGGGAGACAGATACGCAGTATTTT. Translation gives CASKFLGETDTQYF.

The chain recombines TRBV7-2 with TRBJ2-1; 8 nucleotides agree with TRBD2. The V segment lost 3 bases and the J segment 8 bases; nucleotides outside the gene matches: 3. The CDR3 loop spans 13 amino acids. Germline V gene sequence: CDR1 SGHTA, CDR2 FQGNSA. CDR3: CASSFVAGYEQFF. The CDR3 DNA follows: TGTGCCAGCAGCTTCGTAGCGGGATATGAGCAGTTCTTC. The full variable domain, in which reference TRBV7-2 and TRBJ2-1 provide the parts outside the CDR3, is GAGVSQSPSNKVTEKGKDVELRCDPISGHTALYWYRQSLGQGLEFLIYFQGNSAPDKSGLPSDRFSAERTGGSVSTLTIQRTQQEDSAVYLCASSFVAGYEQFFGPGTRLTVL.

The chain combines TRBV3-1 (or the pseudogene TRBV3-2) with TRBJ2-1, with TRBD2 matching 7 bases. The CDR3 spans 15 residues. Germline V gives CDR1 LGHDT, CDR2 YNNKEL (reference sequence). V lost 4 bases to trimming and J lost 0 bases; unmatched junction nucleotides: 3. The CDR3 nucleotides read TGTGCCAGCAGCCCGGGCGGGAGCTCCTACAATGAGCAGTTCTTC. Translated: CASSPGGSSYNEQFF.

This clone was picked up one time. CDR3 amino acids: CASGEGTGRGYTF. The CDR3 DNA reads TGTGCCAGCGGAGAAGGGACAGGGAGGGGCTACACCTTC. The V gene is TRBV9, the J gene TRBJ1-2; 9 nucleotides agree with TRBD1. The germline V gene has CDR1 SGDLS and CDR2 YYNGEE. V lost 7 bases to trimming and J lost 8 bases; unmatched junction nucleotides: 9. The CDR3 extends over 13 amino acids.

A note on this clone: In the same sample, other DNA sequences code for this CDR3. The chain combines TRBV6-1 with TRBJ1-1, with D perhaps TRBD1 (5 bases). This CDR3 is 14 amino acids long. The germline CDR1 and CDR2 sequences are MNHNS and SASEGT. V was cut by 1 base and J by 0 bases, with 6 bases left in between. The CDR3 reads CASSEGRVNTEAFF. CDR3 nucleotide sequence: TGTGCCAGCAGTGAAGGCAGGGTGAACACTGAAGCTTTCTTT.

The rearrangement links TRBV12-3 or TRBV12-4 to TRBJ2-5, with 13 bases aligning to TRBD2. This CDR3 spans 13 amino acids. The trim removed 6 bases at V and 8 bases at J, leaving 3 bases unmatched. CDR3 bases: TGTGCCAGCAGCGGGACTAGCGGGAATACCCAGTACTTC. Amino acids: CASSGTSGNTQYF.

This clone appeared a single time. V is TRBV4-1 and J is TRBJ2-4, with D possibly being TRBD2 (5 bases). Trimming left V 2 bases short and J 7 bases short, with 6 bases between. Germline V gene lookup returns CDR1 MGHRA and CDR2 YSYEKL. The CDR3 is made up of 12 amino acids. The CDR3 reads CASSQSGNIQYF. CDR3 sequence (DNA): TGCGCCAGCAGCCAATCGGGGAACATTCAGTACTTC.

This clone was counted a single time. The chain is built from TRBV24-1 and TRBJ2-2; TRBD2 is a possible D gene (5 bases). This CDR3 is built from 15 residues. CDR1 is KGHDR and CDR2 is SFDVKD in the germline V gene. V was cut by 7 bases and J by 2 bases, with 13 bases left in between. CDR3 loop: CATRPEGQNTGELFF. The CDR3 nucleotides are TGTGCCACCAGACCCGAGGGCCAAAACACCGGGGAGCTGTTTTTT.

This chain links TRBV5-1 with TRBJ2-3; TRBD1 matches at 9 bases. V dropped 1 base and J dropped 5; count of bases not matched to a gene: 5. Germline V gene sequence: CDR1 SGHRS, CDR2 YFSETQ. The CDR3 consists of 15 residues. CDR3 protein: CASSLWDREGDTQYF. The DNA for the CDR3 is TGCGCCAGCAGCTTGTGGGACAGGGAGGGAGATACGCAGTATTTT.

V gene TRBV5-5 combines with J gene TRBJ2-7; 11 bases map to TRBD2. CDR1 is SGHKS, CDR2 YYEKEE, per germline (reference sequence). J gave up 3 bases and V 3 bases, and 11 bases lay outside the gene matches. The CDR3 has 17 residues. The CDR3 DNA sequence: TGTGCCAGCAGCTGGGGGGTAGCGGGAGGGCCGGGCTACGAGCAGTACTTC. Protein product: CASSWGVAGGPGYEQYF.

V and J are TRBV5-1 and TRBJ2-5; possibly TRBD1 for D (5 bases). From germline, CDR1 is SGHRS and CDR2 YFSETQ. This CDR3 spans 14 amino acids. Trimming stripped 0 bases from V and 7 bases from J, with 13 bases between. CDR3 loop: CASSLGGQDGTQYF. In DNA, the CDR3 is TGCGCCAGCAGCTTGGGGGGCCAGGATGGGACCCAGTACTTC.

The gene calls are TRBV7-9 and TRBJ2-1; 9 bases map to TRBD2. The CDR3 has 15 amino acids. Germline assignment: CDR1 SEHNR and CDR2 FQNEAQ (reference sequence). With 2 bases clipped from V and 8 bases from J, the junction kept 7 bases outside the gene matches. CDR3 in amino acids: CASSLFGLAKDEQFF. CDR3 bases: TGTGCCAGCAGCTTATTTGGACTAGCGAAAGATGAGCAGTTCTTC.

This chain connects TRBV4-1 to TRBJ1-6; 7 bases are shared with TRBD1. Trimming took 2 bases from V and 6 from J; bases not matched to a gene: 7. Germline assignment: CDR1 MGHRA and CDR2 YSYEKL. CDR3 length: 16 amino acids. CDR3 DNA sequence: TGCGCCAGCAGCCAACCAAGGAGGGGGCGTAATTCACCCCTCCACTTT. Amino acids: CASSQPRRGRNSPLHF.

This sequence joins TRBV3-1 (or the pseudogene TRBV3-2) and TRBJ1-6; no reliable D call. The V gene's germline CDR1 is LGHDT and CDR2 YNNKEL (reference sequence). The CDR3 extends over 16 amino acids. The V end lost 1 base, the J end lost 4 bases, and 11 bases lay between the germline ends. The CDR3 sequence is CASSQAFLGYNSPLHF. In nucleotides, the CDR3 is TGTGCCAGCAGCCAAGCGTTTTTGGGATATAATTCACCCCTCCACTTT.